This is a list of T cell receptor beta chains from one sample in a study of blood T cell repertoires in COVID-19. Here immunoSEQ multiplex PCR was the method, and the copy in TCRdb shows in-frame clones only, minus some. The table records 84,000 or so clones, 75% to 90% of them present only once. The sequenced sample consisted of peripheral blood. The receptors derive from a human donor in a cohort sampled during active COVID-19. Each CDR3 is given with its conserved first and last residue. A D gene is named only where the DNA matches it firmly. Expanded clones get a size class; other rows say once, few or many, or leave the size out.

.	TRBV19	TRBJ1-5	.	TGTGCCAGTAGTTCAGATCAAAGGCCCCAGCATTTT	CASSSDQRPQHF
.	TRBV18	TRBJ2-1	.	TGTGCCAGCTCACCTCAGGTGACAGTCTCCTACAATGAGCAGTTCTTC	CASSPQVTVSYNEQFF
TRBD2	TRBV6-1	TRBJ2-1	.	TGTGCCAGCAGTGAAGAGGCTAGCGGGGGATACAATGAGCAGTTCTTC	CASSEEASGGYNEQFF
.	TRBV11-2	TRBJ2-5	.	TGTGCCAGCAGCTTGGGGGGACAAGAGACCCAGTACTTC	CASSLGGQETQYF
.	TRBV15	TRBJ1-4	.	TGTGCCACCAGCACCCCGGGGAATGAAAAACTGTTTTTT	CATSTPGNEKLFF
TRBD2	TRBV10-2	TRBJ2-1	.	TGCGCCAGCAAATGGGCGGGGGGCAGCAATGAGCAGTTCTTC	CASKWAGGSNEQFF
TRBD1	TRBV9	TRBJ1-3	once	TGTGCCAGCAGCGTAGGACAGGGAATTGGAAACACCATATATTTT	CASSVGQGIGNTIYF
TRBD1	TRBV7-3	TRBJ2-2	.	TGTGCTAGCCGGGAGCAGGGGGCCACCGGGGAGCTGTTTTTT	CASREQGATGELFF
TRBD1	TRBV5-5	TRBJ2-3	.	TGTGCCAGCAGCTTCTCAGGGGGTACAGATACGCAGTATTTT	CASSFSGGTDTQYF
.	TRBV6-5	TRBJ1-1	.	TGTGCCAGCAGTCGGTCGAGGGAGAACACTGAAGCTTTCTTT	CASSRSRENTEAFF
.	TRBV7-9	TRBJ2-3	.	TGTGCCAGCAGCCTTTCGCTTCTCGGAGGGAGGGATACGCAGTATTTT	CASSLSLLGGRDTQYF
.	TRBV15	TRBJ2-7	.	TGTGCCACCAGCAGAGCCCACTACGAGCAGTACTTC	CATSRAHYEQYF
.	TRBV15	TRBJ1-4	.	TGTGCCACCAGCAGAGATCGGGGGGCTAATGAAAAACTGTTTTTT	CATSRDRGANEKLFF
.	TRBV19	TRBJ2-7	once	TGTGCCAGTAGCCAGGGGTTCCTCTACGAGCAGTACTTC	CASSQGFLYEQYF
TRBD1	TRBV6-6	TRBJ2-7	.	TGTGCCAGCAGCCCCGACAGGGGGCCTTACGAGCAGTACTTC	CASSPDRGPYEQYF
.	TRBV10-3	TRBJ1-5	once	TGTGCCACGGGGGGGGAAGGGGGAAGCAATCAGCCCCAGCATTTT	CATGGEGGSNQPQHF
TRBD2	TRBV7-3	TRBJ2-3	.	TGTGCCAGCAGCTTGATGGGGGGGACAGATACGCAGTATTTT	CASSLMGGTDTQYF
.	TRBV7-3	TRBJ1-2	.	TGTGCCAGCAGCAGCGGAGGGTCTAACTATGGCTACACCTTC	CASSSGGSNYGYTF
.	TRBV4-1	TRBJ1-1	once	TGCGCCAGCAGCCAAGATCCCCCGAGGGTGACTGAAGCTTTCTTT	CASSQDPPRVTEAFF
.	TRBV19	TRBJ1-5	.	TGTGCCAGTACCGTAAACAGCAGATATCAGCCCCAGCATTTT	CASTVNSRYQPQHF
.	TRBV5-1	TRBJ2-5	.	TGCGCCAGCAGCTTGGCCACAGGGCACCAAGAGACCCAGTACTTC	CASSLATGHQETQYF
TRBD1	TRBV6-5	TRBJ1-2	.	TGTGCCAGCAGCCCCGGGACAGGGTCTTACTATGGCTACACCTTC	CASSPGTGSYYGYTF
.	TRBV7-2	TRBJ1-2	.	TGTGCCAGCAGCTTATCAGACTACTATGGCTACACCTTC	CASSLSDYYGYTF
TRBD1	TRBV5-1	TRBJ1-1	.	TGCGCCAGCAAGGGGACAGGGGCCAACACTGAAGCTTTCTTT	CASKGTGANTEAFF
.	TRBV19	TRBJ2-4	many	TGTGCCAGTAGGGCAGGGACGGAGGGGTTGGGGTACTTC	CASRAGTEGLGYF
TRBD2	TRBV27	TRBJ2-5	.	TGTGCCAGCAGTTTACTAGCGGGGGGGTACCAAGAGACCCAGTACTTC	CASSLLAGGYQETQYF
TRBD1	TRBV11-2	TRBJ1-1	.	TGTGCCAGCAGCGACGAGGGACAGGGTAGGAACACTGAAGCTTTCTTT	CASSDEGQGRNTEAFF
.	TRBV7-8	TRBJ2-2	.	TGTGCCAGCAGCTCTCAGGCGTGGAACACCGGGGAGCTGTTTTTT	CASSSQAWNTGELFF
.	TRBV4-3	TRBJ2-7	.	TGCGCCAGCAGCTCCTGGACAGCCCCCTACGAGCAGTACTTC	CASSSWTAPYEQYF
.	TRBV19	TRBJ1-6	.	TGTGCCAGTAGTCCTCGGAGGAGGGGAGGTGATTCACCCCTCCACTTT	CASSPRRRGGDSPLHF
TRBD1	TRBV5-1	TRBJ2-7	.	TGCGCCAGCAGCTTGGCCCCCCTACAGGGGACGGGCTACGAGCAGTACTTC	CASSLAPLQGTGYEQYF
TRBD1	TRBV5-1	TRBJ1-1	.	TGCGCCAGCGCACAGGGGATGAACACTGAAGCTTTCTTT	CASAQGMNTEAFF
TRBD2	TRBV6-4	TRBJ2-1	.	TGTGCCCCATCACGGGGACTAGCGGGGGGGCTAGTCTACAATGAGCAGTTCTTC	CAPSRGLAGGLVYNEQFF
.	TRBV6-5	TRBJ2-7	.	TGTGCCAGCAGCTCCCGCGAGCTTAGCTCCTACGAGCAGTACTTC	CASSSRELSSYEQYF
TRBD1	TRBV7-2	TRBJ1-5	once	TGTGCCAGCAGAGAAGACAGGGGACCCCAGCCCCAGCATTTT	CASREDRGPQPQHF
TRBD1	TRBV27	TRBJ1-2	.	TGTGCCAGCAGTTCCGGACAGGGGCTAGGCTACACCTTC	CASSSGQGLGYTF
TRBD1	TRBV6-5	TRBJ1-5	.	TGTGCCAGCAGTCGGGACAGAACTCGGCCCCAGCATTTT	CASSRDRTRPQHF
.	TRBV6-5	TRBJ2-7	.	TGTGCCAGCAGTCTTGGGCCTTCCTACGAGCAGTACTTC	CASSLGPSYEQYF
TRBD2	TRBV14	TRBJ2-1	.	TGTGCCAGCAGCCAAGATCAAACTAGCGGGGGTTACAATGAGCAGTTCTTC	CASSQDQTSGGYNEQFF
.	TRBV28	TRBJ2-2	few	TGTGCCACCTTCAGGGCGGGAACGAACACCGGGGAGCTGTTTTTT	CATFRAGTNTGELFF
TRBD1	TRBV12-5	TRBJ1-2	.	TGTGCTAGTGACGGGACAGGGGATTTTGGCTACACCTTC	CASDGTGDFGYTF
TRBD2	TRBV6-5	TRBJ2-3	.	TGTGCCAGCAGACTAGCGTTCAGCACAGATACGCAGTATTTT	CASRLAFSTDTQYF